This T cell receptor beta chain appears in the sequencing data of a study of cytomegalovirus exposure and HLA in healthy donors. Study conclusions and caveats: The productive fraction for most TCR beta V segments was about 87% or about 30% in an earlier analysis.

This CDR3 is built from 14 residues. V shed 2 bases and J shed 5 bases, with 9 bases lying between them. The germline V gene encodes CDR1 SGHVS and CDR2 FNYEAQ. 60 Vbeta and 13 Jbeta primers were used in PCR. TCRdb's copy holds only in-frame clones and misses some; the assay was immunoSEQ multiplex PCR. Reported are 70,000 or so clones; the ten largest clones contain about 0.82%. Regarding this clone: Its antigen is still unknown.

The TCR sequence derives from a boy aged 5-17 years in good health and CMV-seronegative. Material: PBMCs. The chain couples TRBV7-6 to TRBJ2-2; D call uncertain. In DNA form, the CDR3 reads TGTGCCAGCAGCTTAAGGAGAGGAACCGGGGAGCTGTTTTTT. Encoded protein: CASSLRRGTGELFF.